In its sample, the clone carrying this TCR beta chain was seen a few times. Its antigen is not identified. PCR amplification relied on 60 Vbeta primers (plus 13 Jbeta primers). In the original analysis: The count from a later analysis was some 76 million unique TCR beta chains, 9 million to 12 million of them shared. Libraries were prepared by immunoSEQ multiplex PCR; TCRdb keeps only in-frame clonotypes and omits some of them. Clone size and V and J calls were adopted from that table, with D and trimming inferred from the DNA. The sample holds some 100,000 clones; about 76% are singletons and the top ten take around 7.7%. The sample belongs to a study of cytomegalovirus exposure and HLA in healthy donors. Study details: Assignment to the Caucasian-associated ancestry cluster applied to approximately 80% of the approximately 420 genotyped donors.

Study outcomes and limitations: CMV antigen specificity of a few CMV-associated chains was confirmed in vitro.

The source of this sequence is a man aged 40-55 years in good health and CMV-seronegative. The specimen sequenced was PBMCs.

The chain's CDR3 is CASSLGRNTEAFF. Written as DNA, the CDR3 is TGTGCCAGCAGCTTAGGTAGAAACACTGAAGCTTTCTTT. V and J are TRBV7-2 and TRBJ1-1, with D unresolved. This CDR3 comprises 13 residues. Trimming removed 1 base from V and 2 bases from J, with 5 bases in between. CDR1 SGHTA and CDR2 FQGNSA come from the germline V gene.